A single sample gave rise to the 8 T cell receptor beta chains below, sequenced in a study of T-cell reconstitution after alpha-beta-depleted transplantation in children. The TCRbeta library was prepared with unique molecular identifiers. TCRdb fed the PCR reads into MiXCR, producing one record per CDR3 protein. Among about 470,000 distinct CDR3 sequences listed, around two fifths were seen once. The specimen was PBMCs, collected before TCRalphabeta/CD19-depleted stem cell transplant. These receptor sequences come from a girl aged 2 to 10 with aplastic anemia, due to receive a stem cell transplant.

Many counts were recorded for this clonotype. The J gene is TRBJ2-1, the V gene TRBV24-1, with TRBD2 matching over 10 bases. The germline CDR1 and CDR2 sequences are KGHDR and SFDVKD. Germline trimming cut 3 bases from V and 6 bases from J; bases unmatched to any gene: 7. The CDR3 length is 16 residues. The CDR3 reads CATSDPLVAGGNEQFF. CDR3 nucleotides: TGTGCCACCAGTGATCCCCTGGTAGCGGGAGGCAATGAGCAGTTCTTC.

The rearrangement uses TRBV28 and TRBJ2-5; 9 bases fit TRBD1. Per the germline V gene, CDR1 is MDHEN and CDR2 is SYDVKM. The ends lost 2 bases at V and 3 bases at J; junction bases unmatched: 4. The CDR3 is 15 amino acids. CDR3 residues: CASSLPGQGEETQYF. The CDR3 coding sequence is TGTGCCAGCAGTTTACCGGGACAGGGAGAAGAGACCCAGTACTTC.

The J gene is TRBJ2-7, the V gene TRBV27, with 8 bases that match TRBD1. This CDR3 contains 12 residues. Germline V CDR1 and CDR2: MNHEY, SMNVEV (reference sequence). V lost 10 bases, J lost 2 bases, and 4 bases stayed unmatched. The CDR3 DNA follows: TGTGCCATCGGACAGGGAGCCTACGAGCAGTACTTC. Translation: CAIGQGAYEQYF.

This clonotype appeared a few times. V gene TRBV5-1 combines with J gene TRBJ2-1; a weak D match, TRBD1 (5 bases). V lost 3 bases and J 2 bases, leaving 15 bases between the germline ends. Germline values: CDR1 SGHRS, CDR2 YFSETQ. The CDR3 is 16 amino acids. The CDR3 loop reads CASSSRTGYPYNEQFF. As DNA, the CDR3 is TGCGCCAGCAGCTCTAGAACAGGTTATCCCTACAATGAGCAGTTCTTC.

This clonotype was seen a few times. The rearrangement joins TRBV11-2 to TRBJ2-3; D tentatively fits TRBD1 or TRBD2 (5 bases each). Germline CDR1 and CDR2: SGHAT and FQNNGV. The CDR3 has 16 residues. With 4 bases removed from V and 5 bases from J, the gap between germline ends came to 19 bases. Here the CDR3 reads CASSSRLGSGGDTQYF. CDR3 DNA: TGTGCCAGCAGCTCCAGACTCGGATCTGGGGGAGATACGCAGTATTTT.

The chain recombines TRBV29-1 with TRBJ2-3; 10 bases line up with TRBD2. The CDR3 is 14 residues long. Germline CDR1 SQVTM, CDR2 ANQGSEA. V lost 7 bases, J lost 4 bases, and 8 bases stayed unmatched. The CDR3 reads CSAASSGSPDTQYF. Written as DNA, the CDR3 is TGCAGCGCTGCCTCTAGCGGGAGCCCAGATACGCAGTATTTT.

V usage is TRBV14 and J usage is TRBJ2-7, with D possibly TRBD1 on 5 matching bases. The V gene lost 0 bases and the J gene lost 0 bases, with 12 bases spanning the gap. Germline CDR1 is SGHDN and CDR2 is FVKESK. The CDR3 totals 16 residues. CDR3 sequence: CASSQDLAGNSYEQYF. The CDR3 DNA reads TGTGCCAGCAGCCAAGATCTGGCAGGGAACTCCTACGAGCAGTACTTC.

The CDR3 DNA reads TGCAGTGCTAGATTAGTTGGTCAGCCCCAGCATTTT. Encoded protein: CSARLVGQPQHF. The rearrangement uses TRBV20-1 and TRBJ1-5, with no clear D. V was clipped by 2 bases and J by 6 bases, with 8 bases between them. This CDR3 has 12 residues. Germline CDR1 and CDR2: DFQATT and SNEGSKA (reference sequence).